The TCR beta chain under discussion was sequenced for a study of cytomegalovirus exposure and HLA in healthy donors. Study as a whole: About 85 million unique TCRs from HLA-typed donors were held in an early release of data. Overall study results and limits: TCR beta chain V- and J-gene trimming was linked, in a later analysis, to a missense variant in DCLRE1C. CMV antigen specificity was confirmed in vitro for a few CMV-associated chains. Sequencing likely caused a cluster of highly shared sequence variants.

Germline lookup yields CDR1 MGHRA and CDR2 YSYEKL. V was clipped by 0 bases and J by 5 bases; unmatched bases: 3. The CDR3 length is 16 residues. Of note for this clone: The antigen remains unidentified.

Primers for the PCR totalled 60 Vbeta and 13 Jbeta. The data were produced by immunoSEQ multiplex PCR, yet TCRdb's version contains in-frame clones alone and is incomplete. The profile shows 200,000 to 250,000 clones, around nine tenths of them singletons. The V call is TRBV4-1, the J call TRBJ2-7; 14 bases agree with TRBD2. The clonotype was recovered from a young woman in good health and CMV-seronegative. The sequencing sample was made of PBMCs. The CDR3 is CASSQEGLAGADEQYF. The CDR3 DNA reads as TGCGCCAGCAGCCAAGAGGGACTAGCGGGAGCCGACGAGCAGTACTTC.